The 11 T cell receptor beta chains given below trace back to one sample, sequenced in a study of blood T cell repertoires in COVID-19. Using immunoSEQ multiplex PCR, the repertoire was profiled, and TCRdb retains in-frame clones only, with some absent. The sample shows some 90,000 clones, nearly 90% of them seen only once. The source material was peripheral blood. The receptor set was obtained from a middle-aged man with acute or convalescent COVID-19.

The chain employs TRBV6-5 and TRBJ2-3; D might be TRBD1 (6 bases). The V gene's germline CDR1 is MNHEY and CDR2 SVGAGI. Trimming took off 4 bases at V and 2 bases at J, with 13 bases between the two ends. The CDR3 loop spans 15 amino acids. The CDR3 region is CASSSPRTATDTQYF. The CDR3 DNA reads as TGTGCCAGCAGTTCACCGAGGACAGCCACAGATACGCAGTATTTT.

This chain links TRBV19 with TRBJ2-3; tentatively, D is TRBD2 (6 bases). The CDR3 consists of 13 residues. Germline V gene data show CDR1 as LNHDA and CDR2 as SQIVND (reference sequence). V shed 4 bases and J shed 3 bases, with 8 bases lying between them. In nucleotides, the CDR3 is TGTGCCAGTAGTACGGGACTTACAGATACGCAGTATTTT. This translates into CASSTGLTDTQYF.

This clone has a handful of counts. This chain links TRBV4-2 with TRBJ2-2; unclear D gene. This CDR3 comprises 15 residues. CDR1 and CDR2 (germline): LGHNA, YNFKEQ. V lost 0 bases, J lost 4 bases, and 9 bases lay in between. CDR3 DNA: TGTGCCAGCAGCCAAGATAGCACGGGCACCGGGGAGCTGTTTTTT. Translation: CASSQDSTGTGELFF.

The chain uses TRBV4-2 and TRBJ1-2, with D possibly being TRBD1 (6 bases). Germline V gene data show CDR1 as LGHNA and CDR2 as YNFKEQ. V was clipped by 0 bases and J by 4 bases, with 12 bases between them. The CDR3 is 15 residues long. CDR3: CASSQEFNRAYGYTF. The CDR3 nucleotides read TGTGCCAGCAGCCAAGAGTTTAACAGGGCCTATGGCTACACCTTC.

This rearrangement joins TRBV30 to TRBJ2-1; possibly TRBD2 for D (6 bases). Germline CDR1 reads GTSNPN; CDR2 reads SVGIG (reference sequence). V was cut by 0 bases and J by 6 bases, with 15 bases left in between. CDR3 size: 15 residues. CDR3 sequence (DNA): TGTGCCTGGAGTGTACGACTAGGAGTAGGCAATGAGCAGTTCTTC. Protein product: CAWSVRLGVGNEQFF.

The chain combines TRBV28 with TRBJ1-1; D is ambiguous. V was cut by 6 bases and J by 0 bases, with 11 bases left in between. The CDR3 spans 14 residues. Germline values: CDR1 MDHEN, CDR2 SYDVKM. The CDR3 reads CASSAAALNTEAFF. The CDR3 nucleotides read TGTGCCAGCAGCGCGGCAGCTTTGAACACTGAAGCTTTCTTT.

This clone has more than one count but fewer than ten. V is TRBV7-9 and J is TRBJ1-6; 8 nucleotides align to TRBD1. Germline CDR1 reads SEHNR; CDR2 reads FQNEAQ (reference sequence). The length of the CDR3 is 13 residues. The junction had 8 bases not matched to a gene; V was cut back by 4 bases and J by 15 bases. Written as DNA, the CDR3 is TGTGCCAGCAGCTCCCGACAGGGGTTCGTCCTCCACTTT. Its protein product is CASSSRQGFVLHF. Full variable domain (rest looked up from reference TRBV7-9 and TRBJ1-6): DTGVSQNPRHKITKRGQNVTFRCDPISEHNRLYWYRQTLGQGPEFLTYFQNEAQLEKSRLLSDRFSAERPKGSFSTLEIQRTEQGDSAMYLCASSSRQGFVLHFGNGTRLTVT.

The rearrangement joins TRBV28 to TRBJ1-2; D is ambiguous. Per germline, CDR1 MDHEN and CDR2 SYDVKM. This CDR3 region has 15 residues. The germline V and J ends were trimmed by 2 bases and 4 bases, with 14 bases remaining between them. The CDR3, as DNA: TGTGCCAGCAGTTTACTCGACATTTCCTTCTATGGCTACACCTTC. It specifies CASSLLDISFYGYTF.

This clone was observed a single time. The rearrangement links TRBV12-5 to TRBJ2-2; D gene unclear. CDR1 and CDR2 from the germline V gene are LGHNT and FRNRAP. The length of the CDR3 is 11 residues. V was clipped by 1 base and J by 9 bases, with 3 bases between them. CDR3 nucleotide sequence: TGTGCTAGTGGTTTGGCAAGGGAGCTGTTTTTT. It codes for CASGLARELFF.

There are a few counts of this clone. The rearrangement joins TRBV29-1 to TRBJ1-5; D uncertain. V lost 4 bases to trimming and J lost 5 bases, with 9 bases between them. CDR1 is SQVTM and CDR2 is ANQGSEA in the germline V gene. This CDR3 spans 12 amino acids. CDR3 protein: CSVGARDQPQHF. CDR3 coding DNA: TGCAGCGTTGGAGCCCGAGATCAGCCCCAGCATTTT.

V usage is TRBV7-9 and J usage is TRBJ1-3; tentative D call: TRBD1 (6 bases). Looked up from germline, CDR1 is SEHNR and CDR2 is FQNEAQ (reference sequence). Between the trimmed V and J ends, which lost 5 bases and 2 bases, there was a span of 16 bases. The CDR3 contains 16 residues. The CDR3 DNA reads as TGTGCCAGCAGCCCGATACAGGGTGGGACTGGAAACACCATATATTTT. It specifies CASSPIQGGTGNTIYF. The whole variable domain, filled in from reference TRBV7-9 and TRBJ1-3, reads DTGVSQNPRHKITKRGQNVTFRCDPISEHNRLYWYRQTLGQGPEFLTYFQNEAQLEKSRLLSDRFSAERPKGSFSTLEIQRTEQGDSAMYLCASSPIQGGTGNTIYFGEGSWLTVV.